The clone carrying this T cell receptor beta chain was observed a few times. This record comes from a study of identical twins. Healthy Caucasians, and only they, were the donors. This CDR3 has 14 amino acids. V was pared by 1 base and J by 7 bases, with 8 bases between. Per the germline V gene, CDR1 is SGHVS and CDR2 is FQNEAQ. One entry per CDR3 protein, called by TCRdb with MiXCR from the 5' RACE reads. The table records a few hundred thousand distinct CDR3 sequences, 8% to 11% of them present only once. The V call is TRBV7-8, the J call TRBJ1-6; D uncertain. Sequencing was performed on memory T cells sorted from blood. This receptor was identified in a man aged 45-65 years in good health. In nucleotides, the CDR3 is TGTGCCAGCAGCTTAGGGGGAGGGAATTCACCCCTCCACTTT. Its protein product is CASSLGGGNSPLHF.